This TCR beta chain was observed in a study of regulatory T cells in long-lasting Graves disease. This sample's time point: newly diagnosed GD, antithyroid drugs for less than 3 months. The TCR library was made from RNA that had been extracted from PBMCs in TRIzol. Both iRepertoire HTBI primers and Arm-PCR of CDR3 regions were used to build the TCR beta libraries. TCRdb re-derived calls from the multiplex PCR reads in MiXCR, one entry per CDR3 protein. The table lists around 250,000 distinct CDR3 sequences, about 18% of them singletons, with 12% to 15% in the top ten. Notes on this clonotype: What it binds is unknown. This may stem from a read error, because a much larger clone lies one nucleotide away.

Study-wide findings and caveats: Persistent Graves' disease cases displayed lower TCR diversity than newly diagnosed ones.

The CDR3 loop spans 14 amino acids. CDR1 MNHEY and CDR2 SVGEGT come from the germline V gene. V lost 7 bases, J lost 4 bases, and 8 bases stayed unmatched. These data also formed part of another study, on T cells in Graves' hyperthyroidism and ophthalmopathy. This second study says: Most thyroid clonotypes expanded above 0.001 were also detected in blood.

The clonotype originates from a woman younger than 45 with Graves disease. The chain has TRBV6-2 or TRBV6-3 and TRBJ2-5; TRBD1 matches 8 bases. Sequencing was performed on peripheral blood mononuclear cells (PBMCs), taken at new diagnosis, from a patient treated with antithyroid drugs. The DNA of the CDR3 is TGTGCCAGCAACCGGGACAGGCTTCGAGAGACCCAGTACTTC. This gives the protein CASNRDRLRETQYF.